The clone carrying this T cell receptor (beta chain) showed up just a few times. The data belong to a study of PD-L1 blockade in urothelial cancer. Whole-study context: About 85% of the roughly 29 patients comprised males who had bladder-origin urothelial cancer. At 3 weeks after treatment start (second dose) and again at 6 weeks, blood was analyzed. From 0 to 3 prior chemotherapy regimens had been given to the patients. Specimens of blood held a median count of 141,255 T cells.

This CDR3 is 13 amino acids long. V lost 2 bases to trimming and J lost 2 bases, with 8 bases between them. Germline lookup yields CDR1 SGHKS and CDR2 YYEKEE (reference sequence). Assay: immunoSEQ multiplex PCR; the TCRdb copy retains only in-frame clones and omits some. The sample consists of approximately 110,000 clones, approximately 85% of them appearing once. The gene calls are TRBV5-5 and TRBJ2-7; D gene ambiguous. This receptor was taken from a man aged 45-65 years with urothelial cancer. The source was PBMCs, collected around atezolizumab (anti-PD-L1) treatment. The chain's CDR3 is CASSFNSPYEQYF. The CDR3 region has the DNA TGTGCCAGCAGCTTTAACTCTCCCTACGAGCAGTACTTC. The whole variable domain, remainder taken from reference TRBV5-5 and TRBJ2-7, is DAGVTQSPTHLIKTRGQQVTLRCSPISGHKSVSWYQQVLGQGPQFIFQYYEKEERGRGNFPDRFSARQFPNYSSELNVNALLLGDSALYLCASSFNSPYEQYFGPGTRLTVT.